This T cell receptor beta chain derives from a study of T-cell reconstitution after alpha-beta-depleted transplantation in children. The study, taken as a whole, reports: One year after transplant, T-cell counts and diversity came mostly from newly produced T cells. About two months after transplant, alpha-beta T cells reportedly came from several hundred expanded graft clones. In some patients, recipient T cells and intrathymic progenitors surviving conditioning explained high day-60 diversity.

Researchers prepared the TCRbeta library using unique molecular identifiers, the study reports. TCRdb re-derived calls from the PCR reads in MiXCR, one entry per CDR3 protein. The sample yields some 460,000 distinct CDR3 sequences, 15% to 20% seen once. Germline lookup yields CDR1 DFQATT and CDR2 SNEGSKA (reference sequence). The V segment lost 3 bases and the J segment 2 bases; nucleotides outside the gene matches: 9. This CDR3 is 16 amino acids long. This clonotype occurred a few times. Its antigen is undetermined. The receptor comes from a boy younger than two who had a stem cell transplant for Wiskott-Aldrich syndrome, so the T cells may come from the graft donor. The sequences come from PBMCs, mostly from graft donor cells, collected 360 days after TCRalphabeta/CD19-depleted stem cell transplant. This chain uses TRBV20-1 with TRBJ2-1; 8 bases are shared with TRBD2. CDR3 nucleotide sequence: TGCAGTGCTAGTAGAACCACGGGACTAGCCTACAATGAGCAGTTCTTC. It translates to CSASRTTGLAYNEQFF.